This T cell receptor (beta chain) is drawn from a study of T cell repertoires in cytomegalovirus infection. This CDR3 comprises 13 residues. V was shortened by 0 bases and J by 2 bases, with 6 bases between the two germline ends. CDR1 is DFQATT and CDR2 is SNEGSKA in the germline V gene (reference sequence). This clonotype turned up a few times. One entry per CDR3 protein results from TCRdb running MiXCR on the reads. This sample has some 220,000 distinct CDR3 sequences, with approximately 6.7% found just once. The rearrangement joins TRBV20-1 to TRBJ2-3, with D unclear. Sequencing was performed on PBMCs. The TCR comes from a human donor in good health (CMV status not recorded). Some clones in this sample may be carry-over from other donors' samples. CDR3: CSARDQFTDTQYF. The DNA for the CDR3 is TGCAGTGCTAGAGATCAGTTCACAGATACGCAGTATTTT.